The text below deals with one TCR beta chain. Its antigen is unidentified. Researchers made TCR cDNA using 5'RACE template switching, and this step added a universal primer site and UMIs. TCRdb fed the 5' RACE reads into MiXCR, producing one record per CDR3 protein. The repertoire consists of 350,000 to 550,000 distinct CDR3 sequences, with about 19% occurring once and the leading ten covering 18%. The V and J ends lost 5 bases and 6 bases, in that order; junction bases with no gene match: 3. The length of the CDR3 is 13 residues. Germline V gene lookup returns CDR1 SGHVS and CDR2 FNYEAQ. This entry is derived from a study of T cells after yellow fever vaccination. Study-wide background: The authors prepared low-cell-number fractions using SMART-Seq v4 Ultra Low Input.

Study results and limitations: The bulk population could contribute abundant contaminating clonotypes to FACS-sorted repertoires.

This clonotype originated in a man aged 18 to 35 who received the YFV17D yellow fever vaccine. This chain uses TRBV7-6 with TRBJ1-2; 10 bases map to TRBD1. The source material was PBMCs, sampled before the yellow fever booster vaccination. The CDR3 sequence: CASSPTGGHGYTF. CDR3 DNA: TGTGCCAGCAGCCCGACAGGGGGCCATGGCTACACCTTC.